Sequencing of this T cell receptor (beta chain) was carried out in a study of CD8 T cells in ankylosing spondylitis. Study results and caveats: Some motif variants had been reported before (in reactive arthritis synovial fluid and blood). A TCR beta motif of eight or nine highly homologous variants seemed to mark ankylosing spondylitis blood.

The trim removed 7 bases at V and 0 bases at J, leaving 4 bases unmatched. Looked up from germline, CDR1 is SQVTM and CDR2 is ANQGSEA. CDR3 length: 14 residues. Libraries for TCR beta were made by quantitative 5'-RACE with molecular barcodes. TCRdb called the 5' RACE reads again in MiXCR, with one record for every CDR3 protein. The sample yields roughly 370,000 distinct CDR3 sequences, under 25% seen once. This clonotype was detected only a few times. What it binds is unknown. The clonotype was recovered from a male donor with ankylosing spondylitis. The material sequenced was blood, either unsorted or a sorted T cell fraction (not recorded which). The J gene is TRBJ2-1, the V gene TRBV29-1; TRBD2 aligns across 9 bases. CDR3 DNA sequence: TGCAGCGACCTTAGCGGGAGCTCCTACAATGAGCAGTTCTTC. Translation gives CSDLSGSSYNEQFF.